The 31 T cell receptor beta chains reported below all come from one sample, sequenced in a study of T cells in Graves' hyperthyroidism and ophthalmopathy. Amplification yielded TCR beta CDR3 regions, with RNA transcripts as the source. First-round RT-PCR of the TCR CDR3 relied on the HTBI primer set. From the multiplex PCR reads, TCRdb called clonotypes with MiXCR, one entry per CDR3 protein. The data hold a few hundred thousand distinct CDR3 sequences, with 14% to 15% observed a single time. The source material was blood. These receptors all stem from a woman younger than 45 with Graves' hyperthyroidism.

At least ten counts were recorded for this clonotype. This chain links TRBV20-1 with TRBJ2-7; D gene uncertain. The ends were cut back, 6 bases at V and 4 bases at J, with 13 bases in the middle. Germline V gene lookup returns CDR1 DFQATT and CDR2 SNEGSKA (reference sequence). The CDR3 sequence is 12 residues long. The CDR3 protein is CSAAPLPYEQYF. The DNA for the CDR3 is TGCAGTGCCGCCCCTCTCCCTTACGAGCAGTACTTC.

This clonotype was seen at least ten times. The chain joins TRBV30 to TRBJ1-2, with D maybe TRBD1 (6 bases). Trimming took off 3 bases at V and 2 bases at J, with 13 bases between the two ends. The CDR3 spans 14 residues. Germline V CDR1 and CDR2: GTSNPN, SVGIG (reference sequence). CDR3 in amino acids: CAWSPDRNNYGYTF. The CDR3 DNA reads TGTGCCTGGAGCCCGGACAGAAACAACTATGGCTACACCTTC.

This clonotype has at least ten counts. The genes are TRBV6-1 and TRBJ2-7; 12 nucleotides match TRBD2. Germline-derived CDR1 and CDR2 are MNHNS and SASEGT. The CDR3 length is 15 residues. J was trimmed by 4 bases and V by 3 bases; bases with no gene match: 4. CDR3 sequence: CASSDGLAGRYEQYF. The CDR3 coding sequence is TGTGCCAGCAGTGACGGACTAGCGGGGCGATACGAGCAGTACTTC.

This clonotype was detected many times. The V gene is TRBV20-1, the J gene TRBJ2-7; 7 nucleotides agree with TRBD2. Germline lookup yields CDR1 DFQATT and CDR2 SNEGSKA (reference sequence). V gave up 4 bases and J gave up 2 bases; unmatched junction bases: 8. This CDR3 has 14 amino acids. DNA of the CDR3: TGCAGTGCTACCGTCGCTAGCGGACCCTACGAGCAGTACTTC. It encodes CSATVASGPYEQYF.

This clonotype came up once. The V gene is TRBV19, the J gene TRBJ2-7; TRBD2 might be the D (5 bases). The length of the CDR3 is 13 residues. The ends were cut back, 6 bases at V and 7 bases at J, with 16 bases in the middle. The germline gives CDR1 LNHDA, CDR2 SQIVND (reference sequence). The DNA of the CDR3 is TGTGCCAGTAGACCCCCGGGAAAGTTGGAGCAGTACTTC. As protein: CASRPPGKLEQYF.

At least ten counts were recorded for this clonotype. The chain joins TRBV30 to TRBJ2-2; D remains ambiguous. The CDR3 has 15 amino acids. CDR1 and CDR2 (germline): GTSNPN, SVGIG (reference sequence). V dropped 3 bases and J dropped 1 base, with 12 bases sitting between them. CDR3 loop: CAWSHRGRNTGELFF. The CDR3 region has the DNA TGTGCCTGGAGCCACAGAGGCAGGAACACCGGGGAGCTGTTTTTT.

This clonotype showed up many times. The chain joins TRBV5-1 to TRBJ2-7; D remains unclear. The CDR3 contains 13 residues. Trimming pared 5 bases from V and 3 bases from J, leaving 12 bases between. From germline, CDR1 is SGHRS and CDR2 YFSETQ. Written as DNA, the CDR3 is TGCGCCAGCAGGGTGACTCCTCGCTACGAGCAGTACTTC. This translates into CASRVTPRYEQYF.

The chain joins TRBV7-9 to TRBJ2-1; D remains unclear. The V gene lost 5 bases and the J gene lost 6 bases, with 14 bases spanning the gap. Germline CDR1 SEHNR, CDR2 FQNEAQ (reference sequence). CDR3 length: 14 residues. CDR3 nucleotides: TGTGCCAGCAGCCCCCAGGACGGCGTCAATGAGCAGTTCTTC. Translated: CASSPQDGVNEQFF.

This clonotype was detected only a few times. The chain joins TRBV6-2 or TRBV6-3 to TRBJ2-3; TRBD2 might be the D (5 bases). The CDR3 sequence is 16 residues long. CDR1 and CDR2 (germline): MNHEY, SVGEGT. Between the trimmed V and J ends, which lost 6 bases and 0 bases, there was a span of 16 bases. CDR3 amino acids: CASSRRGADSTDTQYF. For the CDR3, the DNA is TGTGCCAGCAGCAGAAGAGGAGCGGATAGCACAGATACGCAGTATTTT.

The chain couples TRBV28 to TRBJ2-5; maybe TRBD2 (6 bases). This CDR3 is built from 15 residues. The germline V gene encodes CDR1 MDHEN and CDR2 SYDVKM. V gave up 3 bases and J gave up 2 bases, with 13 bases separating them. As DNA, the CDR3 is TGTGCCAGCAGTTTCCCGGGGGACGGACAAGAGACCCAGTACTTC. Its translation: CASSFPGDGQETQYF.

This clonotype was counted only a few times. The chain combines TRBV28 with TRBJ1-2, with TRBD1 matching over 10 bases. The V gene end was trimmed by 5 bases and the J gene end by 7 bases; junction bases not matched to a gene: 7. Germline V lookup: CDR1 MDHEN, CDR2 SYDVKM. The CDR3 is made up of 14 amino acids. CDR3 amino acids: CASSVTGGVRGYTF. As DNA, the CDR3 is TGTGCCAGCAGTGTGACAGGGGGCGTCCGTGGCTACACCTTC.

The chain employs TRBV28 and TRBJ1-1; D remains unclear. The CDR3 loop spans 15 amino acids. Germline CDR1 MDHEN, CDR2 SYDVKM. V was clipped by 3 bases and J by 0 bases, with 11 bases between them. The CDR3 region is CASSFRRLMNTEAFF. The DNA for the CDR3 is TGTGCCAGCAGTTTTCGGCGGTTGATGAACACTGAAGCTTTCTTT.

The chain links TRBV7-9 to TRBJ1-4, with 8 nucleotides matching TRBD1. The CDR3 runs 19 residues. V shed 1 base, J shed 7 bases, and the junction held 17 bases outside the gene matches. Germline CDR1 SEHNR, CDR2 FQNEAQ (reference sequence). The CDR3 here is CASSLDGWTGSTVSEKLFF. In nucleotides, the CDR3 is TGTGCCAGCAGCTTAGATGGTTGGACAGGGAGTACGGTGTCTGAAAAACTGTTTTTT.

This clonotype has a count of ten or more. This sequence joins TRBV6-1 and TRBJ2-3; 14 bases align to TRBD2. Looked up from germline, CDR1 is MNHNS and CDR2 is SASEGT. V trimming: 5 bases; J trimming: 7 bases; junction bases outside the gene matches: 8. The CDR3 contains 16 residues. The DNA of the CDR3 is TGTGCCAGCAGTCAAACCGGGACTAGCGGGAGTTATACGCAGTATTTT. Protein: CASSQTGTSGSYTQYF.

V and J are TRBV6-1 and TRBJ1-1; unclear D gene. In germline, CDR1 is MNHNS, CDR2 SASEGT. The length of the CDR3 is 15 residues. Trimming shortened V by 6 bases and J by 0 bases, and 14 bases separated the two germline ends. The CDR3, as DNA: TGTGCCAGCAGAGCGCGGCAGATCATGAACACTGAAGCTTTCTTT. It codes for CASRARQIMNTEAFF.

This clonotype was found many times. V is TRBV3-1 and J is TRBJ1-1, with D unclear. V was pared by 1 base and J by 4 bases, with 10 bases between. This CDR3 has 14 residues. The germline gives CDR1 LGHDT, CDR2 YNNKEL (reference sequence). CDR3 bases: TGTGCCAGCAGCCAAGTCGGGGTTGGCACTGAAGCTTTCTTT. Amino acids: CASSQVGVGTEAFF.

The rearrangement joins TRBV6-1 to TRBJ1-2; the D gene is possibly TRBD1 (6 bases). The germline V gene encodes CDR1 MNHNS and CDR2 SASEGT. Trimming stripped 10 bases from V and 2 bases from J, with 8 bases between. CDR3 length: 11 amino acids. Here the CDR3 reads CANGQNYGYTF. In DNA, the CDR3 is TGTGCCAATGGACAGAACTATGGCTACACCTTC.

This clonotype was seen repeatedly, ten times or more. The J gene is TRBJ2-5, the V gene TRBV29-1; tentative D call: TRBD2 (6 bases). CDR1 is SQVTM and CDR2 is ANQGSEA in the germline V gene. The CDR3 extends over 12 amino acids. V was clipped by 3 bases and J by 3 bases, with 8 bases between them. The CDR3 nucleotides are TGCAGCGTTGATCGCGGGGAAGAGACCCAGTACTTC. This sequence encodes CSVDRGEETQYF. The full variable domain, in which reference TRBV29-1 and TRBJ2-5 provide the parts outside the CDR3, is SAVISQKPSRDICQRGTSLTIQCQVDSQVTMMFWYRQQPGQSLTLIATANQGSEATYESGFVIDKFPISRPNLTFSTLTVSNMSPEDSSIYLCSVDRGEETQYFGPGTRLLVL.

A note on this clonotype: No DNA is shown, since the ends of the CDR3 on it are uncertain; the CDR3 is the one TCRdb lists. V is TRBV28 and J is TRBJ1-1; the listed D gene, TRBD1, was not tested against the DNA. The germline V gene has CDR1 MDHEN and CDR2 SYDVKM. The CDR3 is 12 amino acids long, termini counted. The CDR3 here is CASSFGPGVAFF.

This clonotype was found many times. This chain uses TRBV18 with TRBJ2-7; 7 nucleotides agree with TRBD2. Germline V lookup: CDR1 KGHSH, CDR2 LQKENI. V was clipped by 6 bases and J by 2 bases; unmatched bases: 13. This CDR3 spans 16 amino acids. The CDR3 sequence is CASSSSREIPAYEQYF. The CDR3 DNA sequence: TGTGCCAGCTCGTCCTCGCGGGAGATCCCCGCCTACGAGCAGTACTTC.

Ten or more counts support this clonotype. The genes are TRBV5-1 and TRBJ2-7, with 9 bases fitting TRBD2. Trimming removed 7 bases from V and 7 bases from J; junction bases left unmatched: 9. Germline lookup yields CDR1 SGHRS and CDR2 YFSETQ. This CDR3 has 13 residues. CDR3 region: CASSTSGFGEQYF. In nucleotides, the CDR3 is TGCGCCAGCTCGACTAGCGGTTTTGGGGAGCAGTACTTC.

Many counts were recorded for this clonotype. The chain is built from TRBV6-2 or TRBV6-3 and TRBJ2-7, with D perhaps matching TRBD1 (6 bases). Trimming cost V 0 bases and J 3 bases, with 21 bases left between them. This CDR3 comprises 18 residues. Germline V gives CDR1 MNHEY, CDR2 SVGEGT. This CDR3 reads CASSYSTAGVPSFYEQYF. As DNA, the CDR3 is TGTGCCAGCAGTTACTCGACGGCAGGGGTCCCTTCATTCTACGAGCAGTACTTC.

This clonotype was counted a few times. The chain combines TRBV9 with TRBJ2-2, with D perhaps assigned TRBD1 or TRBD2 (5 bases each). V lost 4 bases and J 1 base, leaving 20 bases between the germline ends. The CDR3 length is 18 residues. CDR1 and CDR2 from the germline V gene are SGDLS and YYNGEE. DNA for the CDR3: TGTGCCAGCAGCCCTGGGGGAGCCGATGGATTGAACACCGGGGAGCTGTTTTTT. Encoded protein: CASSPGGADGLNTGELFF.

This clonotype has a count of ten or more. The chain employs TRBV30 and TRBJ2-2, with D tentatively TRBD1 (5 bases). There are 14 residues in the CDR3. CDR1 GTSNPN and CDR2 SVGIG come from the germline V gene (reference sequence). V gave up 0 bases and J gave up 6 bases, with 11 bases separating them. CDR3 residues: CAWSVIRAAGELFF. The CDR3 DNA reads TGTGCCTGGAGTGTGATCAGGGCGGCCGGGGAGCTGTTTTTT. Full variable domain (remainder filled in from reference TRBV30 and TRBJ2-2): SQTIHQWPATLVQPVGSPLSLECTVEGTSNPNLYWYRQAAGRGLQLLFYSVGIGQISSEVPQNLSASRPQDRQFILSSKKLLLSDSGFYLCAWSVIRAAGELFFGEGSRLTVL.

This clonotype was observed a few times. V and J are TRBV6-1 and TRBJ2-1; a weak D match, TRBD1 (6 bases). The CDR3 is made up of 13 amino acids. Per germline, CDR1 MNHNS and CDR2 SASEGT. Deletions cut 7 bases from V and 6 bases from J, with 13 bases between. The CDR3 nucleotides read TGTGCCAGCAACAGGGTGCTGTTCAATGAGCAGTTCTTC. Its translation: CASNRVLFNEQFF.

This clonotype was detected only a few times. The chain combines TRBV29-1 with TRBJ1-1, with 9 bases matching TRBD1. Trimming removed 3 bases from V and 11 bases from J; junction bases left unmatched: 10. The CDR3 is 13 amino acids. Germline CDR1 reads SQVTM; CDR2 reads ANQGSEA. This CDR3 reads CSVEKTGGLRAFF. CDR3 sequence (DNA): TGCAGCGTTGAGAAAACAGGGGGCCTGAGGGCTTTCTTT. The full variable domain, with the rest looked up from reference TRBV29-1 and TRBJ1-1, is SAVISQKPSRDICQRGTSLTIQCQVDSQVTMMFWYRQQPGQSLTLIATANQGSEATYESGFVIDKFPISRPNLTFSTLTVSNMSPEDSSIYLCSVEKTGGLRAFFGQGTRLTVV.

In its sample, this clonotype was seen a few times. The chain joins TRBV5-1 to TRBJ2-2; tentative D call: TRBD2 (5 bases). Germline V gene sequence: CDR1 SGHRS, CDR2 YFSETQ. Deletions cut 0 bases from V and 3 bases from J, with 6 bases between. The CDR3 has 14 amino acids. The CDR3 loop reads CASSLGTYTGELFF. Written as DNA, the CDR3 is TGCGCCAGCAGCTTGGGGACTTACACCGGGGAGCTGTTTTTT.

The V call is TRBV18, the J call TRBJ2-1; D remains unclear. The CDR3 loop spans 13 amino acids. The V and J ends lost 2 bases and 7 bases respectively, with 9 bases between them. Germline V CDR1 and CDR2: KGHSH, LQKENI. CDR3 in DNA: TGTGCCAGCTCACCAAGACGAGGAAATGAGCAGTTCTTC. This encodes CASSPRRGNEQFF.

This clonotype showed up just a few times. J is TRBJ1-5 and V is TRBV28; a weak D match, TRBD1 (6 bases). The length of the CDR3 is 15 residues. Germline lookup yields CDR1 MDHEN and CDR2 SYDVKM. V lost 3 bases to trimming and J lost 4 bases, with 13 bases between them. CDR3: CASSLALGQNQPQHF. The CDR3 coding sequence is TGTGCCAGCAGTTTGGCCCTAGGACAGAATCAGCCCCAGCATTTT.

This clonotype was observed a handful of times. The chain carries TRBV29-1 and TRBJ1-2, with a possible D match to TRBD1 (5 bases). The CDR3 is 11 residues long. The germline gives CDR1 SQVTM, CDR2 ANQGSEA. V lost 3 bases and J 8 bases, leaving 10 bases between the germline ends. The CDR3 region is CSVDGGQGYTF. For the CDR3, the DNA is TGCAGCGTTGATGGGGGTCAGGGCTACACCTTC.

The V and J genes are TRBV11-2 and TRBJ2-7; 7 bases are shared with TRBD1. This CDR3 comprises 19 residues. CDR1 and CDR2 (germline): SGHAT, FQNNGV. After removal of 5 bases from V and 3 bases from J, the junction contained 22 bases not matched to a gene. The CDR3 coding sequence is TGTGCCAGCAGCCAAGACCCCCTAGTAGGGGCAGGGGGTAACTACGAGCAGTACTTC. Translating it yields CASSQDPLVGAGGNYEQYF.